This entry concerns a single T cell receptor (beta chain). Authors' processing steps: Amplification of reference gene primers was used by the study to estimate nucleated cell counts. Some clones are missing from TCRdb's copy, which holds only in-frame ones; the method was immunoSEQ multiplex PCR. V and J calls and clone size follow that table, whereas D and trimming were derived from the DNA. The table lists roughly 330,000 clones, around 86% of them singletons, with more than 9% in the top ten. V was cut by 4 bases and J by 8 bases, with 9 bases left in between. Per germline, CDR1 SGHRS and CDR2 YFSETQ. CDR3 length: 11 amino acids. This sample is drawn from a study of blood T cell repertoires in COVID-19. About the research overall: T cells, B-cell-depleted T cells, or PBMCs supplied cDNA or gDNA.

Everyone who took part was roughly 18 to 95 years old, and they came from 24 US areas. Participants had their cohort set by participant-reported clinical history. The clonotype was recovered from a woman aged 18-29 years who had recovered from COVID-19. The sample consisted of PBMCs or T cells enriched from blood (not recorded which). The chain is built from TRBV5-1 and TRBJ1-1; possibly TRBD1 for D (6 bases). Here the CDR3 DNA reads TGCGCCAGCAGCGGGACAAGAGAAGCTTTCTTT. Translating gives CASSGTREAFF.